These 16 T cell receptor beta chains originate from one sample sequenced in a study of blood T cells in healthy people across ages. Then a second PCR, running roughly 7 to 11 cycles, was carried out with a sample-barcoded 5' primer and a J-beta primer mix. One entry per CDR3 protein results from TCRdb running MiXCR on the 5' RACE reads. Seen here are about 630,000 distinct CDR3 sequences, more than 20% observed once, and the top ten hold 3.5% to 4%. Sequencing input: blood. The receptor set was obtained from a man between 65 and 79 years old in good health.

This clonotype was detected a few times. The chain carries TRBV24-1 and TRBJ1-2, with 7 positions matching TRBD1. Looked up from germline, CDR1 is KGHDR and CDR2 is SFDVKD. This CDR3 has 15 amino acids. The V and J ends lost 0 bases and 6 bases, in that order; junction bases with no gene match: 6. The CDR3 protein is CATSDLGTVSHGYTF. CDR3 DNA sequence: TGTGCCACCAGTGATTTGGGGACAGTGTCGCATGGCTACACCTTC.

This clonotype was seen at least ten times. The gene calls are TRBV28 and TRBJ1-4, with D perhaps TRBD1 (6 bases). Trimming pared 3 bases from V and 6 bases from J, leaving 11 bases between. Germline V lookup: CDR1 MDHEN, CDR2 SYDVKM. The CDR3 runs 14 residues. The CDR3 region is CASSFGQKHEKLFF. In DNA form, the CDR3 reads TGTGCCAGCAGTTTCGGACAGAAGCATGAAAAACTGTTTTTT.

This clonotype occurred a few times. V usage is TRBV6-6 and J usage is TRBJ2-5, with 7 bases lining up with TRBD1. The J segment lost 2 bases and the V segment lost 2 bases, leaving 5 bases of the junction unmatched. The germline V gene has CDR1 MNHNY and CDR2 SVGAGI (reference sequence). This CDR3 has 15 amino acids. CDR3 coding DNA: TGTGCCAGCAGTTACACCGACAGGGCTCAAGAGACCCAGTACTTC. It is translated as CASSYTDRAQETQYF.

The J gene is TRBJ1-1, the V gene TRBV5-1; D uncertain. Trimming cost V 5 bases and J 1 base, with 12 bases left between them. CDR1 and CDR2 from the germline V gene are SGHRS and YFSETQ. The CDR3 is 14 residues long. CDR3 protein: CASSRTGPNTEAFF. CDR3 in DNA: TGCGCCAGCAGTAGGACTGGGCCGAACACTGAAGCTTTCTTT. The full variable domain, its missing parts supplied by reference TRBV5-1 and TRBJ1-1, is KAGVTQTPRYLIKTRGQQVTLSCSPISGHRSVSWYQQTPGQGLQFLFEYFSETQRNKGNFPGRFSGRQFSNSRSEMNVSTLELGDSALYLCASSRTGPNTEAFFGQGTRLTVV.

The table lists this clonotype with a few counts. This chain uses TRBV12-3 or TRBV12-4 with TRBJ2-5; 7 nucleotides match TRBD1. TRBJ2-7 explains the end of the DNA better; the J call may be wrong. This CDR3 contains 14 residues. CDR3 sequence (DNA): TGTGCCAGCAGCCCCATCACCAGGGGGAACGAGCAGTACTTC. This codes for CASSPITRGNEQYF.

The chain has TRBV7-9 and TRBJ2-5; TRBD2 is a possible D gene (5 bases). The J call may be in error: the DNA end matches TRBJ2-7 better. This CDR3 comprises 17 residues. In germline, CDR1 is SEHNR, CDR2 FQNEAQ (reference sequence). CDR3 residues: CASSQNPHGRGSYEQYF. CDR3 DNA sequence: TGTGCCAGCAGCCAGAACCCACACGGACGGGGTTCCTACGAGCAGTACTTC.

The chain carries TRBV12-3 or TRBV12-4 and TRBJ2-1; unclear D gene. TRBJ2-7 explains the end of the DNA better; the J call may be wrong. This CDR3 has 13 amino acids. The CDR3 loop is CASTISNTYEQYF. In DNA form, the CDR3 reads TGTGCCAGCACAATTTCGAATACCTACGAGCAGTACTTC.

This clonotype was counted a few times. CDR3 in amino acids: CSAGGASSYEQYF. In nucleotides, the CDR3 is TGCAGTGCCGGGGGCGCCAGCTCCTACGAGCAGTACTTC. The chain combines TRBV20-1 with TRBJ2-7, with D perhaps given as TRBD1 or TRBD2 (6 bases each). Germline CDR1 and CDR2: DFQATT and SNEGSKA (reference sequence). V dropped 6 bases and J dropped 0 bases, with 12 bases sitting between them. The length of the CDR3 is 13 residues.

In its sample, this clonotype was seen a few times. The V call is TRBV5-1, the J call TRBJ2-1; perhaps TRBD2 as D (5 bases). Trimming removed 1 base at V and 6 bases at J, with 14 bases between. Per the germline V gene, CDR1 is SGHRS and CDR2 is YFSETQ. The CDR3 length is 15 residues. The CDR3, as DNA: TGCGCCAGCAGCTTGCCTAGCCCATCCGGCAATGAGCAGTTCTTC. It translates to CASSLPSPSGNEQFF.

This clonotype was detected a few times. The chain links TRBV19 to TRBJ1-2, with D uncertain. Germline V lookup: CDR1 LNHDA, CDR2 SQIVND (reference sequence). The V gene lost 9 bases and the J gene lost 1 base, with 15 bases spanning the gap. The CDR3 runs 14 residues. DNA for the CDR3: TGTGCCAGCACCCCTGCCGAGCTTAACTATGGCTACACCTTC. Protein: CASTPAELNYGYTF.

This clonotype was counted ten times or more. The chain uses TRBV20-1 and TRBJ1-6, with TRBD1 as a possible D gene (6 bases). V lost 1 base, J lost 5 bases, and 9 bases lay in between. Per germline, CDR1 DFQATT and CDR2 SNEGSKA (reference sequence). The CDR3 contains 14 residues. The CDR3 bases are TGCAGTGCTAGAGGGACAGCAGATAATTCACCCCTCCACTTT. This codes for CSARGTADNSPLHF.

The rearrangement joins TRBV11-2 to TRBJ2-5; D could derive from TRBD1 or TRBD2 (5 bases each). The CDR3 totals 16 residues. V gave up 7 bases and J gave up 1 base, with 19 bases separating them. Germline V lookup: CDR1 SGHAT, CDR2 FQNNGV. The DNA of the CDR3 is TGTGCCAGCATCCCGAGGGGTAGCGCCTCCCAAGAGACCCAGTACTTC. This codes for CASIPRGSASQETQYF.

A few counts support this clonotype. The junction departs from the called germline gene at one end, perhaps through a read error. The chain joins TRBV7-7 to TRBJ2-3; D might be TRBD2 (6 bases). The CDR3 spans 14 residues. Looked up from germline, CDR1 is SSHAT and CDR2 is FNYEAQ (reference sequence). The CDR3 is CASSPRGFTDTQYF. The DNA of the CDR3 is TGTGCTAGCAGCCCCCGGGGGTTCACAGATACGCAGTATTTT.

This clonotype showed up just a few times. The V gene is TRBV30, the J gene TRBJ2-5; D remains ambiguous. V was shortened by 0 bases and J by 5 bases, with 10 bases between the two germline ends. Germline V lookup: CDR1 GTSNPN, CDR2 SVGIG (reference sequence). CDR3 length: 13 amino acids. This chain's CDR3 is CAWSVGMSETQYF. CDR3 nucleotide sequence: TGTGCCTGGAGTGTAGGGATGAGCGAGACCCAGTACTTC.

Only a few counts were recorded for this clonotype. This chain connects TRBV20-1 to TRBJ2-5; 9 nucleotides align to TRBD2. The J call is uncertain, as TRBJ2-1 better fits the DNA end. The CDR3 loop spans 15 amino acids. Per germline, CDR1 DFQATT and CDR2 SNEGSKA (reference sequence). The CDR3 protein is CSARSSGIPGNEQFF. The CDR3 DNA follows: TGCAGTGCTCGGTCTAGCGGGATCCCGGGGAATGAGCAGTTCTTC.

The rearrangement joins TRBV28 to TRBJ2-1, with TRBD1 matching 9 bases. The tail of the sequence fits TRBJ2-7 better, so the J call may be wrong. The CDR3 runs 15 residues. Germline V gene sequence: CDR1 MDHEN, CDR2 SYDVKM. The CDR3 protein is CASSIAGQGSYEQYF. CDR3 nucleotide sequence: TGTGCCAGCAGTATTGCGGGACAGGGTTCCTACGAGCAGTACTTC.